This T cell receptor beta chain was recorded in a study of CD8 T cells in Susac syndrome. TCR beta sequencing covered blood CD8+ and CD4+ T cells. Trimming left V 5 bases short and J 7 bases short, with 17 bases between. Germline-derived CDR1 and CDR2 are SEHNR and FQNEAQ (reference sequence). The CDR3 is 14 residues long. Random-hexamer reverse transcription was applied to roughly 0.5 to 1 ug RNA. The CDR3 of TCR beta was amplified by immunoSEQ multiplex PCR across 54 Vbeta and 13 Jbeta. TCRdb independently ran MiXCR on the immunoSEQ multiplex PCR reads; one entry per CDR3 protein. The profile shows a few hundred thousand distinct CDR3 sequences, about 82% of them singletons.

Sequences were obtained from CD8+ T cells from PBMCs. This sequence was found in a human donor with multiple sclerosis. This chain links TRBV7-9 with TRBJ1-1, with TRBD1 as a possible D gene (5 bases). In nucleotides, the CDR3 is TGTGCCAGCAGCCCCGACACTTCTAGGGGTGAAGCTTTCTTT. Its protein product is CASSPDTSRGEAFF.